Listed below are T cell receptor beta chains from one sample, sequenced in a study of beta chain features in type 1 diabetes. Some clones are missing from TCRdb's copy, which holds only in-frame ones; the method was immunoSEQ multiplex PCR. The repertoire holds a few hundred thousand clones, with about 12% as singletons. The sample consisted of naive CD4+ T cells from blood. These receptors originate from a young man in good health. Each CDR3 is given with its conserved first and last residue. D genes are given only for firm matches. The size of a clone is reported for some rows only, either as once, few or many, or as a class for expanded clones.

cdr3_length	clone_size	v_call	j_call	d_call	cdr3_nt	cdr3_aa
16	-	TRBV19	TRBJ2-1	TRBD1	TGTGCCAGTAGTATAGAGGGACAGGGGCTAGGCAATGAGCAGTTCTTC	CASSIEGQGLGNEQFF
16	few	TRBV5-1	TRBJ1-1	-	TGCGCCAGCAGCTTGGGGGGGATTCAGGGAGGCACTGAAGCTTTCTTT	CASSLGGIQGGTEAFF
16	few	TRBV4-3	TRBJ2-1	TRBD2	TGCGCCAGCAGCCGAATTACTAGCGACTCCTACAATGAGCAGTTCTTC	CASSRITSDSYNEQFF
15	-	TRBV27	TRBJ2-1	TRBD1	TGTGCCAGCAGGAGCATTTACAGGGGCAAGAATGAGCAGTTCTTC	CASRSIYRGKNEQFF
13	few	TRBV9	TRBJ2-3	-	TGTGCCAGCAGCGTAGGTAGCCCAGATACGCAGTATTTT	CASSVGSPDTQYF
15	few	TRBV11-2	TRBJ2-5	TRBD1	TGTGCCAGCAGCTTAGGGGACAGGACCGAAGAGACCCAGTACTTC	CASSLGDRTEETQYF
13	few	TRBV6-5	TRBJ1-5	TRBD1	TGTGCCAGCAGGGGACAGGGAGGACAGCCCCAGCATTTT	CASRGQGGQPQHF
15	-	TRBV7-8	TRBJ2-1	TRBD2	TGTGCCAGCAGCTTAGAGAGACTAGCGCCCAATGAGCAGTTCTTC	CASSLERLAPNEQFF
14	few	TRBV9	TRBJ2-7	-	TGTGCCAGCAGCGTGACTACGGGGTGGGACGAGCAGTACTTC	CASSVTTGWDEQYF
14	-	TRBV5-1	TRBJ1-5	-	TGCGCCAGCAGCTTGAACAGCCGTGATCAGCCCCAGCATTTT	CASSLNSRDQPQHF
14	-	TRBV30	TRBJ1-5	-	TGTGCCTGGAGTACAAACAGGATTAATCAGCCCCAGCATTTT	CAWSTNRINQPQHF
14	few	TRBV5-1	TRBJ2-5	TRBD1	TGCGCCAGCAGCTTGACTCGACAGGGAGAGACCCAGTACTTC	CASSLTRQGETQYF
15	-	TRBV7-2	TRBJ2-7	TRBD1	TGTGCCAGCAGCTTGGGGACAGGGGGCTTGTACGAGCAGTACTTC	CASSLGTGGLYEQYF
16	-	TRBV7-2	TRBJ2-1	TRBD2	TGTGCCAGCAGCTTATGGGTAGCGGGGGTATACAATGAGCAGTTCTTC	CASSLWVAGVYNEQFF
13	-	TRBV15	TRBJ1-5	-	TGTGCCACCAGCAGAGATCAATTTCAGCCCCAGCATTTT	CATSRDQFQPQHF
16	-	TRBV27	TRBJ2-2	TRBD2	TGTGCCAGCAGTTCCTCGTCGGGGGAGGGGTCCGGGGAGCTGTTTTTT	CASSSSSGEGSGELFF